A selection of T cell receptor beta chains follows, all from one sample in a study of blood T cells in healthy people across ages. TCRdb reanalysed the 5' RACE reads using MiXCR and keeps one entry per CDR3 protein. The table includes over 700,000 distinct CDR3 sequences, 25% detected once. These data were likewise used in another study, on T cells of mothers and their children.

Sequencing was performed on blood. The receptors were gathered from a boy between 10 and 17 years old in good health. CDR3s include the opening cysteine and the closing phenylalanine or tryptophan.

V gene	J gene	CDR3 protein
TRBV7-9	TRBJ1-2	CASSLASGGPDGYTF
TRBV12-5	TRBJ2-1	CASGLLGINEQFF
TRBV25-1	TRBJ2-7	CARDRDEQYF
TRBV28	TRBJ1-2	CACGTGPHYGYTF
TRBV6-1	TRBJ2-2	CASRRDRRNTGELFF
TRBV7-9	TRBJ2-7	CASSFSISGTEQYF
TRBV19	TRBJ1-4	CASKRTNEKLFF
TRBV29-1	TRBJ1-2	CSVDDTGGLYGYTF
TRBV12-3/TRBV12-4	TRBJ2-1	CASSLAIGTSYNEQFF
TRBV2	TRBJ2-3	CASGLAGSTDTQYF
TRBV21-1	TRBJ2-7	CASSNDREPKTHEQYF
TRBV6-2/TRBV6-3	TRBJ2-7	CASSPYGAGTGGRYEQYF
TRBV29-1	TRBJ2-5	CSVEYWETGKQETQYF
TRBV29-1	TRBJ1-1	CSVGGHEAFF
TRBV3-1	TRBJ2-3	CASSQDPGTADTQYF
TRBV12-3/TRBV12-4	TRBJ1-2	CASSFVGLYGYTF
TRBV5-1	TRBJ2-1	CASRRAGTTDPNEQFF
TRBV28	TRBJ2-7	CASSFPARQTSYEQYF
TRBV28	TRBJ1-5	CASYLAPRQPQHF
TRBV5-5	TRBJ2-5	CASSRSGGARETQYF
TRBV5-5	TRBJ2-2	CASSQGLQTGELFF
TRBV11-2	TRBJ2-7	CASSLERGSYEQYF
TRBV4-2	TRBJ2-7	CASSQGASGGREQYF
TRBV2	TRBJ2-4	CASSGRRGSPENIQYF
TRBV12-3/TRBV12-4	TRBJ1-2	CASSSGPHYGYTF
TRBV7-2	TRBJ2-5	CASSLAEAIETQYF
TRBV6-1	TRBJ1-6	CASRDRDFNNSPLHF
TRBV12-3/TRBV12-4	TRBJ2-3	CASSTEDTQYF
TRBV7-9	TRBJ2-4	CASSLGLGREDIQYF
TRBV15	TRBJ2-1	CATSRENKGEQFF
TRBV4-1	TRBJ2-7	CASSQERQGADLIYEQYF
TRBV20-1	TRBJ1-3	CSARPQTGGGNTIYF
TRBV3-1	TRBJ2-7	CASSQSGGGHEQYF
TRBV5-1	TRBJ1-1	CASSFFAAGTEAFF
TRBV2	TRBJ2-3	CASSEWRDSADTQYF
TRBV12-3/TRBV12-4	TRBJ2-2	CASSAMKISGSGELFF
TRBV4-2	TRBJ2-5	CASSQDRGDRASGETQYF
TRBV2	TRBJ2-3	CATPGDRTDTQYF
TRBV6-5	TRBJ2-1	CASSWDDRNNEQFF
TRBV4-1	TRBJ2-7	CASSPINIGSYEKQYF
TRBV12-3/TRBV12-4	-	CASSFGTGSEQYF
TRBV25-1	TRBJ2-7	CASNNKSDTAQGAASYEQYF
TRBV20-1	TRBJ2-1	CSARELAVNEQFF
TRBV18	TRBJ1-5	CASSLIGDFSNQPQHF
TRBV20-1	TRBJ2-3	CSALPGRGTDTQYF
TRBV10-1	TRBJ2-3	CASSDPTSRTQYF
TRBV2	TRBJ2-3	CASSEATFVHADTQYF
TRBV29-1	TRBJ2-7	CSVVLEGGYEQYF
TRBV12-3/TRBV12-4	TRBJ2-2	CASSRRQGKNTGELFF
TRBV6-1	TRBJ1-1	CASSEAQGGTEAFF
TRBV3-1	TRBJ2-7	CASSQVAGPQGYEQYF
TRBV15	TRBJ2-5	CATSRDSGGQETQYF
TRBV6-2/TRBV6-3	TRBJ1-5	CASSSWGTGRQPQHF
TRBV7-6	TRBJ2-5	CASSLEGQGQETQYF
TRBV28	TRBJ2-7	CASSSREGIYYEQYF
TRBV4-3	TRBJ1-2	CASSQDRVVSGVGYTF
TRBV7-9	TRBJ2-5	CASSLLEGGWETQYF
TRBV15	TRBJ1-6	CATSRDRSSYNSPLHF
TRBV4-2	TRBJ2-5	CASSQVIGGAAQYF
TRBV4-1	TRBJ1-1	CASSQVTGMNTEAFF